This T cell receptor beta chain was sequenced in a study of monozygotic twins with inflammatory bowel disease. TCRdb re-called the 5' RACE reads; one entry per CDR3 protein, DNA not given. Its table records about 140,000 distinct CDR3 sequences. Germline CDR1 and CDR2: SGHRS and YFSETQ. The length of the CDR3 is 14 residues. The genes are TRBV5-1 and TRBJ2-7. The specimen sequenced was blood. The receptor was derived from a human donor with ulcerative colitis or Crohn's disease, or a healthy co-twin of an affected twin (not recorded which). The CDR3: CASSLVRAKDEQYF.